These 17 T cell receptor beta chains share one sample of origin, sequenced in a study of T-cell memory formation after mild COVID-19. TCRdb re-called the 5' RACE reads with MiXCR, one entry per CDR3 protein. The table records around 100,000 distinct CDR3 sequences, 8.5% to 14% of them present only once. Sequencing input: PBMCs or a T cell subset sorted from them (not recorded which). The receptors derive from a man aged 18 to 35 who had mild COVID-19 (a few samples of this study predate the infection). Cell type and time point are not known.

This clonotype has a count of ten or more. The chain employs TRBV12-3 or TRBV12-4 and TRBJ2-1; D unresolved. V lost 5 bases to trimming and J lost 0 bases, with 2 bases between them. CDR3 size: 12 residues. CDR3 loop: CASSDSYNEQFF. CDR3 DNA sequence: TGTGCCAGCAGTGACTCCTACAATGAGCAGTTCTTC.

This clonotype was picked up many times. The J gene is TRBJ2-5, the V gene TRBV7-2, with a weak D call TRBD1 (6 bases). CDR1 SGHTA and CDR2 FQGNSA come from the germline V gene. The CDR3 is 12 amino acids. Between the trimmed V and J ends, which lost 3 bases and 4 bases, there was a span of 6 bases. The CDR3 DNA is TGTGCCAGCAGCTTCAGGGGAGAGACCCAGTACTTC. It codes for CASSFRGETQYF.

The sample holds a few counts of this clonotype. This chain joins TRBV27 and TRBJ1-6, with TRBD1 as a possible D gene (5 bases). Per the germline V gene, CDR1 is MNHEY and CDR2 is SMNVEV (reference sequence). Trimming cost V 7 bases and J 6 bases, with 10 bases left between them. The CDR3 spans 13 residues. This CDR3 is CASKGPINSPLHF. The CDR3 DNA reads TGTGCCAGCAAGGGACCGATTAATTCACCCCTCCACTTT.

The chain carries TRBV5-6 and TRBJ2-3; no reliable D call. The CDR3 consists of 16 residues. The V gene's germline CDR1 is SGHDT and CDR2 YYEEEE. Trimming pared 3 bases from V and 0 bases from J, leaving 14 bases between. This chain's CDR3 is CASSSGLDASTDTQYF. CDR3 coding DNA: TGTGCCAGCAGCTCTGGCCTAGACGCTAGCACAGATACGCAGTATTTT.

The DNA for the CDR3 is TGTGCCAGCAGTTACGCGGGGCCGCCCTACAATGAGCAGTTCTTC. It specifies CASSYAGPPYNEQFF. This chain joins TRBV6-2 or TRBV6-3 and TRBJ2-1, with TRBD2 as a possible D gene (6 bases). Germline CDR1 MNHEY, CDR2 SVGEGT. V lost 2 bases and J 2 bases, leaving 10 bases between the germline ends. The CDR3 is 15 residues long.

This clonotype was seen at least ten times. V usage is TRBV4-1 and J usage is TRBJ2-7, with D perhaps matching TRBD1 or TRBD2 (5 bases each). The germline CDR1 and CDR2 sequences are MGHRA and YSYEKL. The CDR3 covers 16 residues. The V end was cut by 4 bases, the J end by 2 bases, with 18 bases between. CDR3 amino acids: CASSLGSRDQTYEQYF. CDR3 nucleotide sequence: TGCGCCAGCAGCCTAGGATCCCGGGACCAAACCTACGAGCAGTACTTC.

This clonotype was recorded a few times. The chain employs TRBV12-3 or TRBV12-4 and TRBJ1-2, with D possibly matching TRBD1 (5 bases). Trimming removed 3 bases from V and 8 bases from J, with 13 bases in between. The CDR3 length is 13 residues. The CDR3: CASSLQGALGYTF. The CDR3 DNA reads TGTGCCAGCAGTTTGCAAGGGGCCCTGGGCTACACCTTC.

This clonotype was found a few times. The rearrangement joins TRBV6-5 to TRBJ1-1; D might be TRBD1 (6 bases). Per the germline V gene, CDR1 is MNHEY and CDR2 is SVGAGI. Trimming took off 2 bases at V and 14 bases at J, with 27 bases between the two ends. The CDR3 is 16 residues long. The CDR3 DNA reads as TGTGCCAGCAGTTACCTTAACCCGACAGACAGAGGACAGTCGTTCTTT. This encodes CASSYLNPTDRGQSFF.

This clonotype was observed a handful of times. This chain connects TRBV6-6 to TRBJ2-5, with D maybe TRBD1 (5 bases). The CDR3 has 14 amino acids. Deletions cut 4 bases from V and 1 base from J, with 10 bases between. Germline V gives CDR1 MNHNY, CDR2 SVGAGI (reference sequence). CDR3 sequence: CASSWPDSQETQYF. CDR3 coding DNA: TGTGCCAGCAGTTGGCCAGACAGCCAAGAGACCCAGTACTTC.

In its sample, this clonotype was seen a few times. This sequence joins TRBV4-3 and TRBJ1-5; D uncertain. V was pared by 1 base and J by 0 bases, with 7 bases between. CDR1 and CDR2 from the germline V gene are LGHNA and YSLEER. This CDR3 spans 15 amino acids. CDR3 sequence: CASSQAWHSNQPQHF. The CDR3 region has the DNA TGCGCCAGCAGCCAAGCCTGGCATAGCAATCAGCCCCAGCATTTT.

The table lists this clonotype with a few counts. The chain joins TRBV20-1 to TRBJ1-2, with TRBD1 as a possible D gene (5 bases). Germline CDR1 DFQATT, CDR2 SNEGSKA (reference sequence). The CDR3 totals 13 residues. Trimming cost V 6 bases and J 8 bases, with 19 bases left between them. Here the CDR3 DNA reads TGCAGTGCAGGTCCGGGACCCCGCGGGGGCTACACCTTC. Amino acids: CSAGPGPRGGYTF.

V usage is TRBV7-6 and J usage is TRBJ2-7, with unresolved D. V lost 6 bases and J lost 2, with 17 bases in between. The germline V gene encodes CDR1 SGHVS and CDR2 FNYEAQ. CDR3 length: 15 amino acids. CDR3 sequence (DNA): TGTGCCAGCAGTCCGGACGGCGTTTGGGCCTACGAGCAGTACTTC. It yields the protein CASSPDGVWAYEQYF.

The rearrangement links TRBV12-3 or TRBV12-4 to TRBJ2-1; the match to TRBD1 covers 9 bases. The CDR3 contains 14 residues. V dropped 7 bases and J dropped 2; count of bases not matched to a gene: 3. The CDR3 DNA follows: TGTGCCAGCAAAGGGACAGGGCCCTACAATGAGCAGTTCTTC. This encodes CASKGTGPYNEQFF.

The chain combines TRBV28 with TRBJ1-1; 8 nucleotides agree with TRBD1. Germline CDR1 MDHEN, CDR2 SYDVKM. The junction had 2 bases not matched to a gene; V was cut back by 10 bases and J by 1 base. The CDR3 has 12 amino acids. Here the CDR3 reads CAIDRGNTEAFF. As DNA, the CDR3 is TGTGCCATAGACAGGGGGAACACTGAAGCTTTCTTT.

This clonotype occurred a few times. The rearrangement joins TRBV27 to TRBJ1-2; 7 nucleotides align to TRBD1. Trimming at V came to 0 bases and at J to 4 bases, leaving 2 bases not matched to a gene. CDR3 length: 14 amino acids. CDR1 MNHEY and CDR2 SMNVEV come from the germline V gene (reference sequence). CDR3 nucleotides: TGTGCCAGCAGTTTATCAGGGGACAGCTATGGCTACACCTTC. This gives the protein CASSLSGDSYGYTF.

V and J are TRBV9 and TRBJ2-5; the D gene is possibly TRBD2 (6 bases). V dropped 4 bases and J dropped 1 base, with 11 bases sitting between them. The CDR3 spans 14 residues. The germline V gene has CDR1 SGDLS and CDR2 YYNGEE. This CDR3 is CASSSQGGQETQYF. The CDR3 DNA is TGTGCCAGCAGCTCCCAGGGAGGCCAAGAGACCCAGTACTTC.

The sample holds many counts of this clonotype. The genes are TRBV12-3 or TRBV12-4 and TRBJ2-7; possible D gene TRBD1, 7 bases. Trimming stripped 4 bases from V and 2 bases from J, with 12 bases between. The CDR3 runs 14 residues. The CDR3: CASSSGDSPYEQYV. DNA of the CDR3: TGTGCCAGCAGTTCGGGGGACAGTCCCTACGAGCAGTACGTC.